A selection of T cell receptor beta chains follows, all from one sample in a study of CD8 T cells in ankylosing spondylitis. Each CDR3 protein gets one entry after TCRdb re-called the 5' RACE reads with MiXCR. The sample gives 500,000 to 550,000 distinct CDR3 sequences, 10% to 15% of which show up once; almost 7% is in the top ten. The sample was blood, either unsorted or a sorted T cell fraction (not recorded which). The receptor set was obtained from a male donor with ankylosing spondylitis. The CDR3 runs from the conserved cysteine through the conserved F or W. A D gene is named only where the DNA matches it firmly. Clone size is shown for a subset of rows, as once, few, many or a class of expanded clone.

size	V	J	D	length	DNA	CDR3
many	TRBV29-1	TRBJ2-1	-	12	TGCAGCGTTGCCCGCCAGTGGTCTGAGCAGTTCTTC	CSVARQWSEQFF
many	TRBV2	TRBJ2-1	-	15	TGTGCCAGCAGTAGCCGGGACCATGGGTACAATGAGCAGTTCTTC	CASSSRDHGYNEQFF
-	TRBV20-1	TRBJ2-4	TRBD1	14	TGCAGTGCTAGAGATCGCAGGGGGCGAATCTCAGGGTACTTC	CSARDRRGRISGYF
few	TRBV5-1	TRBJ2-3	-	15	TGCGCCAGCAGCTCGGTAGGAGGCGGCGCAGATACGCAGTATTTT	CASSSVGGGADTQYF
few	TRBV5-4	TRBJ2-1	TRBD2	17	TGTGCCAGCAGCTTGGGGGTTTCGGGAGGATCCTACAATGAGCAGTTCTTC	CASSLGVSGGSYNEQFF
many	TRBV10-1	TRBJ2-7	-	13	TGCGCCAGCAGTGAGGACGGAGCCTACGAGCAGTACTTC	CASSEDGAYEQYF
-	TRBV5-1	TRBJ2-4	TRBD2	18	TGCGCCAGCAGCTTGGCCGGGAGGGGCGGAACGGCCAAAAACATTCAGTACTTC	CASSLAGRGGTAKNIQYF
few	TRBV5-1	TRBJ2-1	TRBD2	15	TGCGCCAGCAGCGCCCGCGCGGGAGAGGCAAATGAGCAGTTCTTC	CASSARAGEANEQFF
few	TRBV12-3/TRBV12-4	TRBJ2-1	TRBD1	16	TGTGCCAGCAGTCTCGGCGGGGACAGGGGGGTGAATGAGCAGTTCTTC	CASSLGGDRGVNEQFF
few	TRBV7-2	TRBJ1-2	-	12	TGTGCCAGCAGCTTTCTGCAGGGAGGCTACACCTTC	CASSFLQGGYTF
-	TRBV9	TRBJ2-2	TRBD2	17	TGTGCCAGCAGCTCTCGGACTAGCGGGAGCAACACCGGGGAGCTGTTTTTT	CASSSRTSGSNTGELFF
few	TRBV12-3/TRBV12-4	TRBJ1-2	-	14	TGTGCCAGCAGTTTAATCGAGGGGTACTATGGCTACACCTTC	CASSLIEGYYGYTF
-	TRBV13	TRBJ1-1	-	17	TGTGCCAGCAGCTTAAGTAGGGCGCAGGGCCTGAGAACTGAAGCTTTCTTT	CASSLSRAQGLRTEAFF
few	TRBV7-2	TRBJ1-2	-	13	TGTGCCAGCAGCTTAGAGGCGGAATATGGCTACACCTTC	CASSLEAEYGYTF
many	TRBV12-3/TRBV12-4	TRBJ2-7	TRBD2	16	TGTGCCAGCAGCCCCCGGACTAGCGGGAGACGGGGGGAGCAGTACTTC	CASSPRTSGRRGEQYF
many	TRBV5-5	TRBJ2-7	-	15	TGTGCCAGCAGCTTGGGGCGCAGGACGCCCTACGAGCAGTACTTC	CASSLGRRTPYEQYF
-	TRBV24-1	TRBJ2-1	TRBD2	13	TGTGCCGTCGGCGGGAGCTCCTACAATGAGCAGTTCTTC	CAVGGSSYNEQFF
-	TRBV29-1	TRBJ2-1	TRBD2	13	TGCAGCGCAGCCGGGACTAGGGGCAATGAGCAGTTCTTC	CSAAGTRGNEQFF
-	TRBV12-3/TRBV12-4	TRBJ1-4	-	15	TGTGCCAGCACCGGGGGGGGCACAGCTAATGAAAAACTGTTTTTT	CASTGGGTANEKLFF
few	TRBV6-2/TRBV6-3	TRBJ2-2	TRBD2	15	TGTGCCAGCAGTCCCGGGGGGGGATACACCGGGGAGCTGTTTTTT	CASSPGGGYTGELFF
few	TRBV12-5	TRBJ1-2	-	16	TGTGCTAGTGGTTTCCCCTCGACACTTTTTCGGGATGGCTACACCTTC	CASGFPSTLFRDGYTF
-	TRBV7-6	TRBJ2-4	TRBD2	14	TGTGCCAGCAGCTCCGGGACTAGCGGGACGATTCAGTACTTC	CASSSGTSGTIQYF
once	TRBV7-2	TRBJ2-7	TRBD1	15	TGTGCCAGCAGCCCCCGACAGGGACCCTCCTACGAGCAGTACTTC	CASSPRQGPSYEQYF
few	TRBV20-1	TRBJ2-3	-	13	TGCAGTGCTAGAGCGGGAGTATCAGATACGCAGTATTTT	CSARAGVSDTQYF
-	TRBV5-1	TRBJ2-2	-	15	TGCGCCAGCAGTCGGCAGGGTGCGCCTTTCGGGGAGCTGTTTTTT	CASSRQGAPFGELFF
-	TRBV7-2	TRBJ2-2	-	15	TGTGCCAGCCGAGACGGGGGGCGGAACACCGGGGAGCTGTTTTTT	CASRDGGRNTGELFF
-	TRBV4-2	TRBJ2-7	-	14	TGTGCCAGCAGCCAAGAGCAGGAATCCTACGAGCAGTACTTC	CASSQEQESYEQYF
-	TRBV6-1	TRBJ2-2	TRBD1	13	TGTGCCAGCATAGACAGGGACGCCGGGGAGCTGTTTTTT	CASIDRDAGELFF
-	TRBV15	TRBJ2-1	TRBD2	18	TGTGCCACCAGCAGAGAAAAAAGGACTAGCGGGATTCTCAATGAGCAGTTCTTC	CATSREKRTSGILNEQFF
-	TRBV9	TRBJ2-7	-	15	TGTGCCAGCAGCCCCCGTGAAAGGAGCTCCTACGAGCAGTACTTC	CASSPRERSSYEQYF
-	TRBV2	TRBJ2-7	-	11	TGTGCCAGCATGTCCACCTACGAGCAGTACTTC	CASMSTYEQYF
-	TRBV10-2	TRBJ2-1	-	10	TGCGCCAGCACGGTCAATGAGCAGTTCTTC	CASTVNEQFF
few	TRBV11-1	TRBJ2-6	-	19	TGTGCCAGCAGCTCTCCGGACAGAGATTATAGCTCTGGGGCCAACGTCCTGACTTTC	CASSSPDRDYSSGANVLTF
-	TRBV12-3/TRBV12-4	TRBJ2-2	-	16	TGTGCCAGCAGTTTAGCCGGGCGGGGGAACACCGGGGAGCTGTTTTTT	CASSLAGRGNTGELFF
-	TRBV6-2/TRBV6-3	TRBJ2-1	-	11	TGTGCCAGCAGTTATTGGATTGAGCAGTTCTTC	CASSYWIEQFF
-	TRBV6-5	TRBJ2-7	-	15	TGTGCCAGCAGTTACTCGGGAGATAGCTCCTACGAGCAGTACTTC	CASSYSGDSSYEQYF
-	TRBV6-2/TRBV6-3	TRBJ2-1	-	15	TGTGCCAGCAGTTCCATCCACGGGACTCCCAACGAGCAGTTCTTC	CASSSIHGTPNEQFF
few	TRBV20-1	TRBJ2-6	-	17	TGCAGTGCTAGAAGAGACAGGACCAGCTCTGGGGCCAACGTCCTGACTTTC	CSARRDRTSSGANVLTF
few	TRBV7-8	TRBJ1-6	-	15	TGTGCCAGCAGCCCGCCCGACGCCCTCAATTCACCCCTCCACTTT	CASSPPDALNSPLHF
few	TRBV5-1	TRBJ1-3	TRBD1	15	TGCGCCAGCAGCAATGACAGGGGGACTGGAAACACCATATATTTT	CASSNDRGTGNTIYF
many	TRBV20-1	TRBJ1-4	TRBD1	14	TGCAGTGCTAACCCGGGACAGGGTAATGAAAAACTGTTTTTT	CSANPGQGNEKLFF
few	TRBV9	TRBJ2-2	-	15	TGTGCCAGCTCCTACGGTATGGGGGGCACCGGGGAGCTGTTTTTT	CASSYGMGGTGELFF
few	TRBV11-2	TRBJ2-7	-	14	TGTGCCAGCAGCTTAGTTGCAGGGATGGACGAGCAGTACTTC	CASSLVAGMDEQYF
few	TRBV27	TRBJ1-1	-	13	TGTGCCAGCAGTTTAAATAGGCAGTCTAAAGCTTTCTTT	CASSLNRQSKAFF
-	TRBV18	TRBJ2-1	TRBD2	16	TGTGCCAGCTCCCTTCCCGGGACTAGCGGGAGAATGAAGCAGTTCTTC	CASSLPGTSGRMKQFF
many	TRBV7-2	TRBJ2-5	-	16	TGTGCCAGCAGCTTAACTGGCCGCCGACAGGCGGAGACCCAGTACTTC	CASSLTGRRQAETQYF
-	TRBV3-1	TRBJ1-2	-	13	TGTGCCAGCAGCCACCTCGACACCTATGGCTACACCTTC	CASSHLDTYGYTF
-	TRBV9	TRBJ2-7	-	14	TGTGCCAGCAGCGTAGAGGCAACCGGAGGGGAGCAGTACTTC	CASSVEATGGEQYF
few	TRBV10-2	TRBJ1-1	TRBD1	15	TGCGCCAGCAGTGATCTGACAGGGGGCTCCACTGAAGCTTTCTTT	CASSDLTGGSTEAFF